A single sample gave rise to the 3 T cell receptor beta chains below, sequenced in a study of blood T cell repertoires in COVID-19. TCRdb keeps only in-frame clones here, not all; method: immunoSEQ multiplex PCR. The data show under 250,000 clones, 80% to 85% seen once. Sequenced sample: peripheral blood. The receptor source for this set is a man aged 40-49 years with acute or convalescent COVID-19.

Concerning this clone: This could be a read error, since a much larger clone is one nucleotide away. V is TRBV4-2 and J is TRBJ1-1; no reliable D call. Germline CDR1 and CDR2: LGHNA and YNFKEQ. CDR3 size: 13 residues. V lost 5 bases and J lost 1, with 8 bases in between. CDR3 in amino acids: CASSTRQNTEAFF. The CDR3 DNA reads TGTGCCAGCAGCACCCGACAGAACACTGAAGCTTTCTTT.

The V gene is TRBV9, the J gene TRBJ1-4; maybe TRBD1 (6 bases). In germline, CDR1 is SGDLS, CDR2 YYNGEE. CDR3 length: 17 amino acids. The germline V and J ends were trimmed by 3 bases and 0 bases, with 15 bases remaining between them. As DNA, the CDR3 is TGTGCCAGCAGCGCGACAGGTTCTCGACCAACTAATGAAAAACTGTTTTTT. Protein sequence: CASSATGSRPTNEKLFF.

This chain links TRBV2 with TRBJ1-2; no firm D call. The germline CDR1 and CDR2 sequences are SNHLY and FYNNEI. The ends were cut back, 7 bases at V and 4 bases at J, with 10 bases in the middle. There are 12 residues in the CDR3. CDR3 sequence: CASKQETYGYTF. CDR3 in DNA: TGTGCCAGCAAGCAGGAAACCTATGGCTACACCTTC.